The sequence of this T cell receptor beta chain was determined in a study of blood T cell repertoires in COVID-19. The CDR3 is 14 residues long. Germline V lookup: CDR1 KGHSH, CDR2 LQKENI. V shed 3 bases and J 6 bases; nucleotides not matched to a gene: 7. Sequenced by immunoSEQ multiplex PCR; TCRdb stores in-frame clones only, minus some. The sample lists some 160,000 clones; approximately 91% were seen once. This TCR derives from a man younger than 30 with acute or convalescent COVID-19. The genes are TRBV18 and TRBJ1-2, with 7 bases aligning to TRBD1. Sequencing was carried out using peripheral blood. CDR3 sequence (DNA): TGTGCCAGCTCACCGGGTACAGGGGTCCATGGCTACACCTTC. Its translation is CASSPGTGVHGYTF.